This T cell receptor beta chain emerged from a study of blood T cell repertoires in COVID-19. In the study overall: Nucleic acid was either cDNA or gDNA, and it came from T cells, B-cell-depleted T cells, or PBMCs.

Clinical history as reported by participants underpinned cohort assignment. Recovery among Cohort 3 donors was established by two negative PCRs, clearance, or symptom resolution. Libraries were prepared by immunoSEQ multiplex PCR; TCRdb keeps only in-frame clonotypes and omits some of them. Of roughly 330,000 clones in the sample, more than 75% were seen once. The germline V gene has CDR1 MGHRA and CDR2 YSYEKL. CDR3 length: 19 residues. The V gene end was trimmed by 0 bases and the J gene end by 5 bases; junction bases not matched to a gene: 15. The chain links TRBV4-1 to TRBJ2-3, with 9 positions matching TRBD2. The sample consisted of PBMCs or T cells enriched from blood (not recorded which). The source of this sequence is a woman in her late teens or twenties who had recovered from COVID-19. The CDR3 nucleotides are TGCGCCAGCAGCCAAGAAGGGGGGGTAGCGGGAGAATTAGGAGATACGCAGTATTTT. It translates to CASSQEGGVAGELGDTQYF.